This TCR beta chain was found in a study of cytomegalovirus exposure and HLA in healthy donors. Trimming removed 4 bases at V and 4 bases at J, with 13 bases between. Germline CDR1 SEHNR, CDR2 FQNEAQ (reference sequence). This CDR3 region has 14 residues. For this clone: As yet, its antigen is unknown.

Donors in the study were healthy people who gave bone marrow. Study-level results: Association with HLA alleles at 0.05 false discovery rate was found for 16,951 TCR beta sequences in a later analysis. Presence/absence analyses assumed roughly uniform sequencing depth across donors. Later examination showed HLA-associated TCR beta chains had greater clonal expansion than equally common others.

PCR was performed using 60 Vbeta and 13 Jbeta primers. Sequencing was performed with immunoSEQ multiplex PCR; in TCRdb, only in-frame clones are kept and a portion is missing. The sample lists around 200,000 clones, approximately 82% occurring once. The rearrangement links TRBV7-9 to TRBJ1-2; D unresolved. The TCR comes from a woman aged 40 to 55 in good health and CMV-seronegative. The sequenced sample consisted of PBMCs. The CDR3 loop reads CASSYSTVGYGYTF. The DNA of the CDR3 is TGTGCCAGCAGCTACTCAACAGTGGGCTATGGCTACACCTTC.